The T cell receptor beta chain under discussion was sequenced for a study of blood T cell repertoires in COVID-19. Germline values: CDR1 WNHNN, CDR2 SYGVQD (reference sequence). The CDR3 loop spans 14 amino acids. V was clipped by 3 bases and J by 0 bases, with 8 bases between them. This clone was counted a single time. The data were produced by immunoSEQ multiplex PCR, yet TCRdb's version contains in-frame clones alone and is incomplete. The sample shows 70,000 to 95,000 clones, around 85% of them seen only once. This TCR was recovered from an elderly man with active or convalescent COVID-19. Sequencing was performed on peripheral blood. The chain combines TRBV10-1 with TRBJ1-1; D remains unclear. CDR3 in amino acids: CASSDPGLNTEAFF. Here the CDR3 DNA reads TGCGCCAGCAGTGATCCGGGATTGAACACTGAAGCTTTCTTT.